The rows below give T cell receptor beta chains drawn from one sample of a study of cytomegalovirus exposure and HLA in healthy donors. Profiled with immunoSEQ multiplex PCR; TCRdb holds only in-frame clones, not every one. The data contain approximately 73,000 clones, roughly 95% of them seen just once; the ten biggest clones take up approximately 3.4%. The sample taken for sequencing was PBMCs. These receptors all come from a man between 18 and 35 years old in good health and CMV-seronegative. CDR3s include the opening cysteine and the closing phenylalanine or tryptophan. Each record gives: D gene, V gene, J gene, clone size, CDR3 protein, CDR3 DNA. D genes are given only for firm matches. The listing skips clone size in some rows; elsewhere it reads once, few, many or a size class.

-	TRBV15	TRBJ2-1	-	CATSVGQGLNNEQFF	TGTGCCACCAGTGTGGGCCAGGGGCTCAACAATGAGCAGTTCTTC
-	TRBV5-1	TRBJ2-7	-	CASSSGPYEQYF	TGCGCCAGCAGCTCAGGGCCCTACGAGCAGTACTTC
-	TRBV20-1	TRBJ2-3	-	CSALTDTQYF	TGCAGTGCCTTGACAGATACGCAGTATTTT
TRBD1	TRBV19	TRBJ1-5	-	CASKGQGNQPQHF	TGTGCCAGTAAGGGACAGGGCAATCAGCCCCAGCATTTT
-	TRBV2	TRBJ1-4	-	CASRQDRLNEKLFF	TGTGCCAGCAGACAAGACAGGTTGAATGAAAAACTGTTTTTT
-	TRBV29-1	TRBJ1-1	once	CSVGTDLSEAFF	TGCAGCGTTGGGACAGATTTATCTGAAGCTTTCTTT
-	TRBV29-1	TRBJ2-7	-	CSVEIQAYEQYF	TGCAGCGTTGAAATCCAGGCCTACGAGCAGTACTTC
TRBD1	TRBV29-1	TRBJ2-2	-	CSVRTGTGELFF	TGCAGCGTTCGGACAGGGACCGGGGAGCTGTTTTTT
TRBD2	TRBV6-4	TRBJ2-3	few	CASSDSSSGVDTQYF	TGTGCCAGCAGTGACTCGTCTAGCGGGGTAGATACGCAGTATTTT
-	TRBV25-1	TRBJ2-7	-	CASSEAGEGFEQYF	TGTGCCAGCAGTGAAGCAGGGGAGGGTTTCGAGCAGTACTTC
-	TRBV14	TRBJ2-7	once	CASSHTGRSYEQYF	TGTGCCAGCAGCCATACCGGTAGGAGCTACGAGCAGTACTTC
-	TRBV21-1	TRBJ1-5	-	CASSKKGGDQPQHF	TGTGCCAGCAGCAAAAAGGGGGGGGATCAGCCCCAGCATTTT
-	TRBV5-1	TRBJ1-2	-	CASSSQGLSYGYTF	TGCGCCAGCAGCTCCCAAGGACTCTCCTATGGCTACACCTTC
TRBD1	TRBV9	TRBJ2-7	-	CASSLGQEYEQYF	TGTGCCAGCAGCTTGGGACAGGAGTACGAGCAGTACTTC
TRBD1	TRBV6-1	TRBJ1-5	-	CASSERGGGGQPQHF	TGTGCCAGCAGTGAAAGAGGAGGGGGCGGTCAGCCCCAGCATTTT
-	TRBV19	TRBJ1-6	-	CASSIGQVNSPLHF	TGTGCCAGTAGTATAGGACAGGTCAATTCACCCCTCCACTTT
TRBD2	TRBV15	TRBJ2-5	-	CATSGSSFTGGPGETQYF	TGTGCCACCAGCGGGTCCTCTTTTACGGGGGGGCCGGGGGAGACCCAGTACTTC
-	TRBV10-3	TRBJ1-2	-	CAISDRPQGGYNYGYTF	TGTGCCATCAGTGATCGGCCCCAGGGAGGGTATAACTATGGCTACACCTTC
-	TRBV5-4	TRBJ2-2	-	CASSLGDTGELFF	TGTGCCAGCAGCTTAGGGGACACCGGGGAGCTGTTTTTT
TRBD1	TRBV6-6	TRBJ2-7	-	CASSSIGQGRFHEQYF	TGTGCCAGCAGTTCCATTGGACAGGGCAGGTTCCACGAGCAGTACTTC
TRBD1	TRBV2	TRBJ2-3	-	CASMPLGQSTDTQYF	TGTGCCAGCATGCCCCTGGGACAGAGCACAGATACGCAGTATTTT
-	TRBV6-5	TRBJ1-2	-	CASSSLTSGWGGYTF	TGTGCCAGCAGTTCCTTAACCTCAGGGTGGGGAGGCTACACCTTC
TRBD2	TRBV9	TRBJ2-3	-	CASSLSGGATDTQYF	TGTGCCAGCAGCCTTAGCGGGGGGGCAACAGATACGCAGTATTTT
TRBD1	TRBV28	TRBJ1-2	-	CASSLLDRPNYGYTF	TGTGCCAGCAGTTTATTGGACAGGCCGAACTATGGCTACACCTTC
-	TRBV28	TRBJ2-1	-	CATVQGTKNEQFF	TGTGCCACCGTTCAGGGGACGAAAAATGAGCAGTTCTTC
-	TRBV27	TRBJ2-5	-	CASSPTLTGRSFQETQYF	TGTGCCAGCAGTCCCACTCTGACAGGCCGGAGCTTCCAAGAGACCCAGTACTTC
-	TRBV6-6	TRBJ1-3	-	CASSLDSFSGNTIYF	TGTGCCAGCAGCCTGGACAGTTTCTCTGGAAACACCATATATTTT